The table lists the clone carrying this TCR beta chain with a few counts. The data were obtained in a study of T-cell reconstitution after alpha-beta-depleted transplantation in children. The germline V gene has CDR1 SGHRS and CDR2 YFSETQ. The length of the CDR3 is 15 residues. Unmatched junction bases numbered 7, after V lost 4 bases and J lost 4 bases. Unique molecular identifiers featured in how the TCRbeta library was prepared. Each CDR3 protein is one row after TCRdb ran MiXCR on the PCR reads. The sample lists roughly 300,000 distinct CDR3 sequences, around a tenth occurring once. Material: PBMCs from the stem cell graft donor, obtained from the stem cell graft. The chain combines TRBV5-1 with TRBJ2-5; 10 bases are shared with TRBD2. The receptor was isolated from a human donor who donated a stem cell graft to a child with acute lymphoblastic leukemia. CDR3 protein: CASSPPSGSGETQYF. Here the CDR3 DNA reads TGCGCCAGCAGCCCCCCTAGCGGGAGCGGAGAGACCCAGTACTTC.